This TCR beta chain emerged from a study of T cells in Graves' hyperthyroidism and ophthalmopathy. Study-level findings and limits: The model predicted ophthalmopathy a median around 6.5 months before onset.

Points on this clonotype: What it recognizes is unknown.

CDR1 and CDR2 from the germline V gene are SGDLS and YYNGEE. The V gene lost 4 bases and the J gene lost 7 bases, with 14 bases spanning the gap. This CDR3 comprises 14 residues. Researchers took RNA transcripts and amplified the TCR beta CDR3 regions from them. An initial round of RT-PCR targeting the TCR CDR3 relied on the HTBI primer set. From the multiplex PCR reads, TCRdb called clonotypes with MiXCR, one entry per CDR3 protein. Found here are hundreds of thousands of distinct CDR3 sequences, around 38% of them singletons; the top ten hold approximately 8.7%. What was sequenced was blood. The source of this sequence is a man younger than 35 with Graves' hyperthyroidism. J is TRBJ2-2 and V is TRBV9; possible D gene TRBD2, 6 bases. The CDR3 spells CASSPRDWHGELFF. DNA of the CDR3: TGTGCCAGCAGCCCCCGGGACTGGCACGGGGAGCTGTTTTTT.